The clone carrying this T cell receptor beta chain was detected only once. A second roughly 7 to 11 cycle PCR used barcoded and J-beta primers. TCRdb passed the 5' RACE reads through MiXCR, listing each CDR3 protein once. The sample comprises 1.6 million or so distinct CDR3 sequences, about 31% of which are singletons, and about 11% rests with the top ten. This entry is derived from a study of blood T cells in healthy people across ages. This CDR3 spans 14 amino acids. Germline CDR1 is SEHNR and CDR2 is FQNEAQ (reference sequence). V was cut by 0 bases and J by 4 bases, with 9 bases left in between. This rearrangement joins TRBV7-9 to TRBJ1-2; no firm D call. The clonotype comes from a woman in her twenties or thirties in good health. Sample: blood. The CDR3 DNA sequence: TGTGCCAGCAGCTTAGCCCTGGAGAGCTATGGCTACACCTTC. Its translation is CASSLALESYGYTF.